The clone carrying this TCR beta chain was seen many times. TCRdb used MiXCR to reprocess the 5' RACE reads, holding one entry per CDR3 protein. Altogether 20,000 to 30,000 distinct CDR3 sequences are present, approximately 4.7% being singletons, with the ten largest covering roughly 5%. This sample stems from a study of spatial heterogeneity in lung cancer. Study-wide background: Detected sequences consistently included more beta-chain ones than alpha-chain ones. Raw reads contained each unique TCR and UMI combination more than ten times on average.

The time point denotes: sample taken at primary tumor resection. Patients with untreated early-stage non-small cell lung cancer, numbering some 72, were the donors. The trim removed 6 bases at V and 0 bases at J, leaving 10 bases unmatched. The CDR3 length is 19 residues. This clonotype was sampled from a male donor with early-stage non-small cell lung cancer. Specimen: PBMCs, collected at surgery. V and J are TRBV12-3 or TRBV12-4 and TRBJ2-1, with 14 nucleotides matching TRBD2. The CDR3 DNA follows: TGTGCCAGCAGAGTCACCGGGACTAGCGGGAGTTCCTCCTACAATGAGCAGTTCTTC. It is translated as CASRVTGTSGSSSYNEQFF.